Listed below are T cell receptor beta chains from one sample, sequenced in a study of blood T cells in healthy people across ages. MiXCR, run by TCRdb on the 5' RACE reads, gives a single entry per CDR3 protein. This table holds approximately 800,000 distinct CDR3 sequences, about 34% found once. Sequences were obtained from blood. The origin of the receptors is a man younger than 35 in good health. The CDR3 runs from the conserved cysteine through the conserved F or W. The order of the fields is D gene, V gene, clone size, J gene, CDR3 DNA, CDR3 protein. The D gene is left open where the match is weak. Clone size is shown for a subset of rows, as once, few, many or a class of expanded clone.

.	TRBV7-3	.	TRBJ2-1	TGTGCCAGCAGCTTAACTTCAGGGGTTGGCAATGAGCAGTTCTTC	CASSLTSGVGNEQFF
TRBD1	TRBV7-8	few	TRBJ1-5	TGTGCCAGCAGCTTCCGGGACAGGAATAGCAATCAGCCCCAGCATTTT	CASSFRDRNSNQPQHF
.	TRBV13	.	TRBJ2-1	TGTGCCAGCAGCTACAGTGACGGGTACAATGAGCAGTTCTTC	CASSYSDGYNEQFF
.	TRBV7-2	once	TRBJ1-3	TGTGCCAGCAGCTTAGCCCAGGCCTCTGGAAACACCATATATTTT	CASSLAQASGNTIYF
.	TRBV5-1	.	TRBJ2-7	TGCGCCAGCAGCTTGGCCAATAGGCAGGGAGCCTCCTACGAGCAGTACTTC	CASSLANRQGASYEQYF
.	TRBV12-3/TRBV12-4	many	TRBJ2-3	TGTGCCAGCAGTTTAACGACTCTTCAAGATACGCAGTATTTT	CASSLTTLQDTQYF
TRBD1	TRBV12-3/TRBV12-4	many	TRBJ2-7	TGTGCCAGCAGTTTATCCGGGACAGGAATGGTCGAGCAGTACTTC	CASSLSGTGMVEQYF
TRBD2	TRBV27	few	TRBJ2-1	TGTGCCAGCAGTCCCGAAGTGTTAGCGGGGGGTATCAATGAGCAGTTCTTC	CASSPEVLAGGINEQFF
.	TRBV10-3	.	TRBJ2-3	TGTGCCATCAGGGCTAGCGAGGGTACCACAGATACGCAGTATTTT	CAIRASEGTTDTQYF
.	TRBV6-5	few	TRBJ2-3	TGTGCCAGCAGTCTAGACCCCGACCCCACAGATACGCAGTATTTT	CASSLDPDPTDTQYF
.	TRBV11-1	.	TRBJ2-1	TGTGCCGGCAGCCACGGGGACTGGGAGCAGTTCTTC	CAGSHGDWEQFF
.	TRBV20-1	few	TRBJ1-5	TGCAGTGCTAGAGATAGGGTCGGAACCTACAATCAGCCCCAGCATTTT	CSARDRVGTYNQPQHF
.	TRBV20-1	many	TRBJ1-2	TGCAGTGCTAGACATACCGACAGTCACTATGGCTACACCTTC	CSARHTDSHYGYTF
TRBD1	TRBV6-2/TRBV6-3	.	TRBJ2-1	TGTGCCAGCAGTTACTCCCCGCCCGGGACAGGGATCTACAATGAGCAGTTCTTC	CASSYSPPGTGIYNEQFF
.	TRBV10-2	.	TRBJ2-3	TGCGCCAGCCGGGAAGAGAGCACAGATACGCAGTATTTT	CASREESTDTQYF
.	TRBV6-1	.	TRBJ1-1	TGTGCCAGCAGTACTACGGGGAGGGGTAACACTGAAGCTTTCTTT	CASSTTGRGNTEAFF
.	TRBV21-1	many	TRBJ2-1	TGTGCCAGCAATTCGGGGCGGGGCCAATACAATGAGCAGTTCTTC	CASNSGRGQYNEQFF
.	TRBV29-1	.	TRBJ1-1	TGCAGCGTTGAGACGTGGTCAGGGGAGAACACTGAAGCTTTCTTT	CSVETWSGENTEAFF